The 12 T cell receptor beta chains given below trace back to one sample, sequenced in a study of blood T cell repertoires in COVID-19. The repertoire was sequenced with immunoSEQ multiplex PCR; TCRdb's copy has only in-frame clones and lacks some. The repertoire has fewer than 250,000 clones, around 84% of them found once; the top ten carry roughly a tenth. Sequencing was performed on peripheral blood. The source is a woman of 80 years or more with COVID-19, enrolled during active disease.

For the CDR3, the DNA is TGTGCCAGCAGCTCCATCCCGAGCACTGAAGCTTTCTTT. This translates into CASSSIPSTEAFF. The rearrangement links TRBV7-3 to TRBJ1-1; no clear D gene. Germline lookup yields CDR1 SGHTA and CDR2 FQGTGA. Trimming stripped 4 bases from V and 4 bases from J, with 10 bases between. The CDR3 covers 13 residues.

The V and J genes are TRBV13 and TRBJ1-6, with 8 positions matching TRBD1. J lost 0 bases, V lost 5 bases, and 9 bases had no gene match. Germline assignment: CDR1 PRHDT and CDR2 FYEKMQ (reference sequence). The CDR3 totals 18 residues. This chain's CDR3 is CASSPRTGLSSYNSPLHF. Here the CDR3 DNA reads TGTGCCAGCAGCCCCCGGACAGGGTTGAGCTCCTATAATTCACCCCTCCACTTT.

The chain joins TRBV5-5 to TRBJ2-2, with TRBD1 matching 7 bases. The length of the CDR3 is 16 residues. Per the germline V gene, CDR1 is SGHKS and CDR2 is YYEKEE (reference sequence). V was clipped by 5 bases and J by 1 base; unmatched bases: 8. In DNA form, the CDR3 reads TGTGCCAGCAGGCAGACCGGGACAGAGAACACCGGGGAGCTGTTTTTT. It is translated as CASRQTGTENTGELFF.

The rearrangement uses TRBV6-5 and TRBJ2-7, with a possible D match to TRBD2 (5 bases). Trimming removed 8 bases from V and 7 bases from J, with 12 bases in between. Germline CDR1 MNHEY, CDR2 SVGAGI. The CDR3 totals 11 residues. Here the CDR3 reads CASSLVLEQYF. The CDR3 DNA reads as TGTGCCAGCTCACTAGTCCTGGAGCAGTACTTC.

The V call is TRBV19, the J call TRBJ1-5; no definite D call. In germline, CDR1 is LNHDA, CDR2 SQIVND (reference sequence). There are 14 residues in the CDR3. Trimming pared 7 bases from V and 2 bases from J, leaving 12 bases between. The CDR3 region is CASTGISGNQPQHF. The CDR3 region has the DNA TGTGCCAGTACCGGGATTTCAGGCAATCAGCCCCAGCATTTT.

The V and J genes are TRBV4-2 and TRBJ1-6, with a weak D call TRBD1 (6 bases). CDR3 length: 15 residues. The germline V and J ends were trimmed by 1 base and 7 bases, with 11 bases remaining between them. Germline loops: CDR1 LGHNA, CDR2 YNFKEQ. As DNA, the CDR3 is TGTGCCAGCAGCCAAGGTCTACAGGGAAATTCACCCCTCCACTTT. It codes for CASSQGLQGNSPLHF.

The gene calls are TRBV5-1 and TRBJ2-1; TRBD1 matches at 7 bases. V gave up 4 bases and J gave up 10 bases; unmatched junction bases: 17. Germline lookup yields CDR1 SGHRS and CDR2 YFSETQ. The CDR3 is made up of 16 amino acids. The CDR3, as DNA: TGCGCCAGCAGCATGGTCGCAGGGACAGTCGGCGACGAGCAGTTCTTC. Its protein is CASSMVAGTVGDEQFF.

This sequence joins TRBV19 and TRBJ1-1; D may be TRBD1 (6 bases). The CDR3 loop spans 13 amino acids. In germline, CDR1 is LNHDA, CDR2 SQIVND (reference sequence). V lost 11 bases and J lost 0, with 13 bases in between. CDR3 sequence (DNA): TGTGCCTCTTGGGGACATGTGAACACTGAAGCTTTCTTT. Translated, it gives CASWGHVNTEAFF.

J is TRBJ2-3 and V is TRBV25-1, with a weak D call TRBD1 (5 bases). The CDR3 has 16 amino acids. Trimming removed 3 bases at V and 0 bases at J, with 13 bases between. Germline V gene sequence: CDR1 MGHDK, CDR2 SYGVNS. CDR3 sequence: CASSDPTETSTDTQYF. CDR3 coding DNA: TGTGCCAGCAGTGACCCGACAGAGACAAGCACAGATACGCAGTATTTT.

The chain links TRBV7-8 to TRBJ1-3; D unclear. Germline V gene lookup returns CDR1 SGHVS and CDR2 FQNEAQ. Deletions cut 1 base from V and 2 bases from J, with 6 bases between. The CDR3 sequence is 14 residues long. The CDR3 spells CASSLGTAGNTIYF. For the CDR3, the DNA is TGTGCCAGCAGCTTAGGCACGGCTGGAAACACCATATATTTT.

The chain combines TRBV7-2 with TRBJ2-7; 8 bases match TRBD2. The CDR3 runs 17 residues. Per the germline V gene, CDR1 is SGHTA and CDR2 is FQGNSA. Trimming removed 6 bases from V and 0 bases from J; junction bases left unmatched: 13. The DNA for the CDR3 is TGTGCCAGCAGTCACCCGGCGGGGGGCCCAAGCTCCTACGAGCAGTACTTC. It translates to CASSHPAGGPSSYEQYF.

The CDR3 sequence is CASRPGGYNQPQHF. In DNA, the CDR3 is TGTGCCAGTAGACCCGGGGGATACAATCAGCCCCAGCATTTT. The rearrangement joins TRBV19 to TRBJ1-5; D might be TRBD1 (5 bases). This CDR3 spans 14 amino acids. Trimming removed 6 bases at V and 3 bases at J, with 12 bases between. Germline CDR1 LNHDA, CDR2 SQIVND (reference sequence). The full variable domain, rest sourced from reference TRBV19 and TRBJ1-5, is DGGITQSPKYLFRKEGQNVTLSCEQNLNHDAMYWYRQDPGQGLRLIYYSQIVNDFQKGDIAEGYSVSREKKESFPLTVTSAQKNPTAFYLCASRPGGYNQPQHFGDGTRLSIL.